Below, 5 T cell receptor beta chains from the same sample are listed, as sequenced in a study of blood T cell repertoires in COVID-19. Data came from immunoSEQ multiplex PCR; TCRdb stores just in-frame clones and leaves some out. Of under 250,000 clones in the sample, roughly 90% were seen once. Sequencing used peripheral blood. The receptors originated from a man in his sixties who had recovered from COVID-19.

The chain carries TRBV11-2 and TRBJ1-2; D is unresolved. The CDR3 has 12 amino acids. Trimming removed 5 bases at V and 8 bases at J, with 12 bases between. Looked up from germline, CDR1 is SGHAT and CDR2 is FQNNGV. The CDR3 sequence is CASSPEGGGYTF. The CDR3 nucleotides are TGTGCCAGCAGCCCGGAAGGCGGGGGCTACACCTTC.

The chain combines TRBV9 with TRBJ2-1; 8 bases agree with TRBD2. The J segment lost 0 bases and the V segment lost 3 bases, leaving 5 bases of the junction unmatched. This CDR3 region has 16 residues. Per germline, CDR1 SGDLS and CDR2 YYNGEE. The CDR3 is CASSAPSGSSYNEQFF. In nucleotides, the CDR3 is TGTGCCAGCAGCGCCCCTAGCGGGTCCTCCTACAATGAGCAGTTCTTC.

The chain is built from TRBV24-1 and TRBJ2-7, with D hard to call. The germline V gene encodes CDR1 KGHDR and CDR2 SFDVKD. The CDR3 has 13 residues. Trimming cost V 5 bases and J 2 bases, with 9 bases left between them. The CDR3 loop is CATSGSLTYEQYF. The DNA for the CDR3 is TGTGCCACCAGTGGATCACTTACCTACGAGCAGTACTTC.

This clone was seen more than once but under ten times. V usage is TRBV7-2 and J usage is TRBJ1-2, with D possibly being TRBD1 (5 bases). The germline CDR1 and CDR2 sequences are SGHTA and FQGNSA. The CDR3 has 14 amino acids. The V end was cut by 4 bases, the J end by 8 bases, with 17 bases between. As DNA, the CDR3 is TGTGCCAGCAGCTCACCTGGAGGGGATCAGGGCTACACCTTC. As protein: CASSSPGGDQGYTF.

The chain has TRBV6-5 and TRBJ1-2, with D tentatively TRBD1 (5 bases). V lost 0 bases, J lost 8 bases, and 16 bases lay in between. The germline V gene encodes CDR1 MNHEY and CDR2 SVGAGI. This CDR3 spans 15 amino acids. CDR3 loop: CASSYSIVGEGGYTF. CDR3 nucleotide sequence: TGTGCCAGCAGTTACTCGATTGTGGGGGAGGGGGGCTACACCTTC.